This T cell receptor beta chain was captured in a study of OX40 agonist ivuxolimab in advanced cancers. At the level of the study: Participants averaged 60 years of age (range about 23 to 90) and were 82.7% male. Study results and caveats: People who partly responded at 0.1-3.0 mg/kg had some of the least clonal expansion seen.

The CDR3 runs to 19 residues. CDR1 and CDR2 from the germline V gene are SGHNT and YYREEE (reference sequence). The ends lost 3 bases at V and 0 bases at J; junction bases unmatched: 14. TCRdb's table, derived via immunoSEQ multiplex PCR, lists solely in-frame clones and lacks some. The sample has 65,000 to 70,000 clones; around 83% are singletons. With respect to this clone: Its antigen is not identified.

Sequencing used CD4+ or CD8+ T cells sorted from blood, obtained in a trial of the OX40 agonist ivuxolimab. This receptor was taken from an adult with an advanced solid tumor such as melanoma, head and neck, liver or kidney cancer. The chain recombines TRBV5-4 with TRBJ2-7; TRBD2 aligns across 11 bases. The CDR3 here is CASSYSSLAGGPSSYEQYF. In nucleotides, the CDR3 is TGTGCCAGCAGCTATTCCTCCCTAGCGGGAGGCCCCAGCTCCTACGAGCAGTACTTC.